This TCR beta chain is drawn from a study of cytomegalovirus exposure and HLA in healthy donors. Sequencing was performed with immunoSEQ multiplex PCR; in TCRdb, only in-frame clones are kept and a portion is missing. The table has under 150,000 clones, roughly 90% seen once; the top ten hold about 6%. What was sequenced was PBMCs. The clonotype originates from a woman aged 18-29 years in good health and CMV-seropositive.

CDR3 nucleotide sequence: TGCGCCAGCAGCTTGGGACTAGCGGGTCCCAATGAGCAGTTCTTC. Amino acids: CASSLGLAGPNEQFF. The chain joins TRBV5-1 to TRBJ2-1; 10 nucleotides agree with TRBD2. V trimming: 0 bases; J trimming: 6 bases; junction bases outside the gene matches: 3. From germline, CDR1 is SGHRS and CDR2 YFSETQ. The CDR3 totals 15 residues.